These 23 T cell receptor beta chains were sequenced from one sample in a study of vaccination and CD4 T cells after COVID-19. Specified treatment: roughly 10-day PBMC culture with coronavirus spike peptide pools or control peptides (ViraFEST assay). Cultured CD4+ T-cell DNA underwent Oncomine TCR Beta short-read sequencing. TCRdb re-analysed the PCR reads in MiXCR, keeping a single row per CDR3 protein. The profile shows roughly 16,000 distinct CDR3 sequences, roughly half of them singletons. Antigen specificity for these receptors is unknown. The sequences come from CD4+ T cells from blood, cultured in vitro, collected before SARS-CoV-2 vaccination. These receptors were taken from a human donor who had recovered from COVID-19.

This clonotype has only one observation. The V and J genes are TRBV5-1 and TRBJ1-1; 7 bases fit TRBD1. The CDR3 runs 14 residues. In germline, CDR1 is SGHRS, CDR2 YFSETQ. The trim removed 0 bases at V and 8 bases at J, leaving 7 bases unmatched. The CDR3 region is CASSLEGAGLEAFF. CDR3 sequence (DNA): TGCGCCAGCAGCTTGGAGGGGGCAGGGCTAGAAGCTTTCTTT.

The CDR3 is CASSLDPGQGANEQFF. CDR3 bases: TGTGCCAGCAGCTTGGATCCTGGACAGGGGGCCAATGAGCAGTTCTTC. The chain is built from TRBV5-4 and TRBJ2-1, with 11 positions matching TRBD1. V was clipped by 0 bases and J by 6 bases; unmatched bases: 5. The CDR3 runs to 16 residues. Germline V lookup: CDR1 SGHNT, CDR2 YYREEE (reference sequence).

This clonotype was picked up one time. V usage is TRBV20-1 and J usage is TRBJ1-1; no clear D gene. This CDR3 region has 15 residues. Germline V lookup: CDR1 DFQATT, CDR2 SNEGSKA (reference sequence). Trimming left V 3 bases short and J 0 bases short, with 14 bases between. The CDR3 DNA reads TGCAGTGCTAGTCTCGCCCTCCCTATGAACACTGAAGCTTTCTTT. Its protein is CSASLALPMNTEAFF.

This sequence joins TRBV15 and TRBJ2-2; TRBD2 might be the D (6 bases). This CDR3 has 15 residues. Trimming pared 3 bases from V and 3 bases from J, leaving 11 bases between. The germline V gene has CDR1 LNHNV and CDR2 YYDKDF (reference sequence). The CDR3 here is CATSSPGLYTGELFF. The CDR3 coding sequence is TGTGCCACCAGCAGTCCGGGACTTTACACCGGGGAGCTGTTTTTT.

CDR3 amino acids: CASRQGATGNTIYF. The CDR3 bases are TGTGCCAGCCGACAGGGGGCAACTGGAAACACCATATATTTT. The chain combines TRBV19 with TRBJ1-3, with 10 bases lining up with TRBD1. J gave up 2 bases and V 9 bases, and 4 bases lay outside the gene matches. CDR1 and CDR2 (germline): LNHDA, SQIVND (reference sequence). CDR3 length: 14 residues.

The count of this clonotype is one. V usage is TRBV24-1 and J usage is TRBJ2-1, with 9 bases that match TRBD2. J was trimmed by 5 bases and V by 1 base; bases with no gene match: 8. Germline V lookup: CDR1 KGHDR, CDR2 SFDVKD. This CDR3 comprises 17 residues. The CDR3: CATSDFHSTSGNNEQFF. In DNA, the CDR3 is TGTGCCACCAGTGATTTTCACTCGACTAGCGGAAACAATGAGCAGTTCTTC.

V gene TRBV11-3 combines with J gene TRBJ1-2; D possibly corresponds to TRBD1 (5 bases). Germline-derived CDR1 and CDR2 are SGHNT and YENEEA. There are 14 residues in the CDR3. Between the trimmed V and J ends, which lost 5 bases and 8 bases, there was a span of 18 bases. The CDR3 DNA is TGTGCCAGCAGCCTATCTAAGGGACTGGGGGGCTACACCTTC. This encodes CASSLSKGLGGYTF.

This clonotype was recorded a few times. The chain joins TRBV7-9 to TRBJ2-3, with 14 bases lining up with TRBD2. Germline V gives CDR1 SEHNR, CDR2 FQNEAQ (reference sequence). The CDR3 sequence is 15 residues long. Germline trimming cut 5 bases from V and 5 bases from J; bases unmatched to any gene: 3. The CDR3 bases are TGTGCCAGCAGCCCAGGACTAGCGGGAGGAGATACGCAGTATTTT. As protein: CASSPGLAGGDTQYF.

This chain connects TRBV29-1 to TRBJ1-5; possibly TRBD1 for D (5 bases). Between the trimmed V and J ends, which lost 5 bases and 2 bases, there was a span of 10 bases. The CDR3 runs to 13 residues. Germline V gene sequence: CDR1 SQVTM, CDR2 ANQGSEA. CDR3 bases: TGCAGCGTTCGGGACGGAGGCAATCAGCCCCAGCATTTT. This gives the protein CSVRDGGNQPQHF.

The chain is built from TRBV20-1 and TRBJ1-6; the D gene is possibly TRBD1 (5 bases). V was trimmed by 6 bases and J by 7 bases, leaving 22 bases between them. This CDR3 region has 16 residues. The germline V gene encodes CDR1 DFQATT and CDR2 SNEGSKA (reference sequence). The DNA for the CDR3 is TGCAGTGCCAGCCTTTTGGGACGGGGGGTAAATTCACCCCTCCACTTT. It is translated as CSASLLGRGVNSPLHF.

This chain connects TRBV20-1 to TRBJ2-7; D not resolved. V lost 0 bases to trimming and J lost 4 bases, with 16 bases between them. Germline loops: CDR1 DFQATT, CDR2 SNEGSKA (reference sequence). The CDR3 runs to 15 residues. CDR3 region: CSARDRAGGTYEQYF. In DNA, the CDR3 is TGCAGTGCTAGAGATCGCGCCGGCGGCACATACGAGCAGTACTTC.

The gene calls are TRBV6-5 and TRBJ2-7, with unresolved D. Trimming removed 0 bases at V and 3 bases at J, with 3 bases between. Germline assignment: CDR1 MNHEY and CDR2 SVGAGI. This CDR3 has 12 residues. The CDR3 DNA reads TGTGCCAGCAGTTACTCTTTCTACGAGCAGTACTTC. Protein product: CASSYSFYEQYF.

This clonotype was detected a few times. V is TRBV27 and J is TRBJ1-2; 8 bases are a match to TRBD1. Germline CDR1 reads MNHEY; CDR2 reads SMNVEV (reference sequence). The CDR3 consists of 13 residues. J lost 5 bases, V lost 6 bases, and 5 bases had no gene match. CDR3 amino acids: CASRLDRDYGYTF. The CDR3 DNA reads as TGTGCCAGCAGATTGGACAGGGATTATGGCTACACCTTC.

V and J are TRBV10-3 and TRBJ1-1; possibly TRBD1 for D (6 bases). Germline CDR1 ENHRY, CDR2 SYGVKD. The CDR3 is 15 amino acids. V lost 4 bases to trimming and J lost 0 bases, with 12 bases between them. The CDR3 spells CAISVLGQLNTEAFF. CDR3 DNA: TGTGCCATCAGTGTCTTGGGACAATTGAACACTGAAGCTTTCTTT.

The gene calls are TRBV15 and TRBJ2-5; no clear D gene. Trimming took 1 base from V and 5 from J, leaving 14 bases between them. The germline V gene encodes CDR1 LNHNV and CDR2 YYDKDF (reference sequence). CDR3 length: 15 residues. The CDR3 loop reads CATSRVVGIGETQYF. The CDR3 region has the DNA TGTGCCACCAGCAGAGTGGTAGGGATAGGGGAGACCCAGTACTTC.

This clonotype is large within its sample. The chain has TRBV15 and TRBJ2-1; D is perhaps TRBD1 (5 bases). Germline V CDR1 and CDR2: LNHNV, YYDKDF (reference sequence). The CDR3 runs to 13 residues. Trimming took 0 bases from V and 9 from J, leaving 9 bases between them. DNA for the CDR3: TGTGCCACCAGCAGAGATCAGGGTTCTGAGCAGTTCTTC. Protein product: CATSRDQGSEQFF.

A single count supports this clonotype. This sequence joins TRBV20-1 and TRBJ1-1; D remains ambiguous. V lost 1 base, J lost 0 bases, and 18 bases lay in between. The CDR3 totals 17 residues. Germline V gene lookup returns CDR1 DFQATT and CDR2 SNEGSKA (reference sequence). The CDR3 is CSARVWAPRRLNTEAFF. The CDR3 coding sequence is TGCAGTGCTAGAGTATGGGCCCCCCGACGCCTGAACACTGAAGCTTTCTTT.

This clonotype was detected a few times. The rearrangement uses TRBV27 and TRBJ2-3; D may be TRBD1 (6 bases). Germline CDR1 MNHEY, CDR2 SMNVEV (reference sequence). The CDR3 is 15 residues long. Trimming took off 3 bases at V and 4 bases at J, with 14 bases between the two ends. The CDR3 DNA is TGTGCCAGCAGTTTTACAGGGATGGGGGCAGATACGCAGTATTTT. Its translation: CASSFTGMGADTQYF.

In this sample, this clonotype is medium-sized. V gene TRBV20-1 combines with J gene TRBJ1-1, with D possibly TRBD1 on 5 matching bases. The CDR3 contains 14 residues. The germline gives CDR1 DFQATT, CDR2 SNEGSKA (reference sequence). V lost 1 base and J lost 4, with 13 bases in between. This CDR3 reads CSARGDGRLTEAFF. In DNA, the CDR3 is TGCAGTGCTAGAGGGGACGGCAGACTCACTGAAGCTTTCTTT.

This clonotype was counted a few times. This rearrangement joins TRBV7-3 to TRBJ2-2, with D perhaps assigned TRBD1 or TRBD2 (6 bases each). Germline V gene data show CDR1 as SGHTA and CDR2 as FQGTGA. The ends were cut back, 5 bases at V and 5 bases at J, with 18 bases in the middle. The CDR3 is 16 amino acids. The CDR3 loop is CASSKGGARETGELFF. The CDR3 nucleotides are TGTGCCAGCAGCAAGGGGGGAGCCCGGGAGACCGGGGAGCTGTTTTTT.

This clonotype was detected only a few times. The chain couples TRBV20-1 to TRBJ2-3; maybe TRBD1 (5 bases). CDR3 size: 12 residues. Germline CDR1 and CDR2: DFQATT and SNEGSKA (reference sequence). Trimming removed 6 bases from V and 5 bases from J, with 12 bases in between. The CDR3 here is CSAPGPGDTQYF. CDR3 sequence (DNA): TGCAGTGCCCCAGGGCCGGGAGATACGCAGTATTTT.

In this sample, this clonotype turned up a few times. This sequence joins TRBV28 and TRBJ1-5, with D unclear. Trimming removed 2 bases from V and 1 base from J, with 3 bases in between. Germline CDR1 reads MDHEN; CDR2 reads SYDVKM. This CDR3 region has 13 residues. The CDR3 nucleotides read TGTGCCAGCAGTTTACCCAGCAATCAGCCCCAGCATTTT. Protein: CASSLPSNQPQHF.

This clonotype was seen a handful of times. This chain connects TRBV7-9 to TRBJ1-1, with D possibly TRBD1 on 6 matching bases. V shed 5 bases and J shed 1 base, with 17 bases lying between them. The V gene's germline CDR1 is SEHNR and CDR2 FQNEAQ (reference sequence). This CDR3 comprises 16 residues. DNA for the CDR3: TGTGCCAGCAGCCCGAAGGGGGGCGGTGGGAACACTGAAGCTTTCTTT. As protein: CASSPKGGGGNTEAFF.